These 20 T cell receptor beta chains were all obtained from the same sample, sequenced in a study of cytomegalovirus exposure and HLA in healthy donors. This table comes from immunoSEQ multiplex PCR, and its TCRdb copy is limited to in-frame clones, with some not included. The sample carries approximately 54,000 clones, around 90% recorded once. The sample taken for sequencing was PBMCs. These receptors were collected from a young woman in good health and CMV-seropositive.

This sequence joins TRBV7-3 and TRBJ1-6; no firm D call. The CDR3 consists of 13 residues. Trimming took 1 base from V and 8 from J, leaving 6 bases between them. Germline V lookup: CDR1 SGHTA, CDR2 FQGTGA. CDR3 bases: TGTGCCAGCAGCTTAAAAGCCTATTCACCCCTCCACTTT. Amino acids: CASSLKAYSPLHF.

CDR3 nucleotides: TGTGCCAGTAGCGATAGGGACAGGGAAAATCAGCCCCAGCATTTT. As protein: CASSDRDRENQPQHF. The V gene is TRBV19, the J gene TRBJ1-5; 9 nucleotides match TRBD1. Trimming removed 6 bases from V and 4 bases from J; junction bases left unmatched: 7. The CDR3 has 15 residues. Germline lookup yields CDR1 LNHDA and CDR2 SQIVND (reference sequence).

This chain connects TRBV7-3 to TRBJ2-7; a weak D match, TRBD2 (5 bases). This CDR3 is 15 amino acids long. Looked up from germline, CDR1 is SGHTA and CDR2 is FQGTGA. Trimming removed 6 bases at V and 3 bases at J, with 18 bases between. Here the CDR3 reads CASRYTGFRDYEQYF. DNA of the CDR3: TGTGCCAGCAGGTACACGGGATTCCGGGACTACGAGCAGTACTTC.

The chain employs TRBV6-1 and TRBJ1-1; 8 nucleotides match TRBD1. This CDR3 comprises 14 residues. The germline CDR1 and CDR2 sequences are MNHNS and SASEGT. After removal of 2 bases from V and 3 bases from J, the junction contained 2 bases not matched to a gene. The DNA for the CDR3 is TGTGCCAGCAGTGAATGGACAGGGCACACTGAAGCTTTCTTT. It specifies CASSEWTGHTEAFF.

The table lists this clone with a count of one. At one end, the junction sequence differs from germline, possibly due to a read error. The sample holds other DNA sequences that translate to the same CDR3. The chain employs TRBV2 and TRBJ2-7; TRBD1 might be the D (5 bases). Germline values: CDR1 SNHLY, CDR2 FYNNEI. The CDR3 sequence is 14 residues long. The CDR3 DNA reads as TGCGCCAGCAGTGCCCTATTGACAGTCTACGAGCAGTACTTC. Its translation is CASSALLTVYEQYF.

The chain recombines TRBV7-2 with TRBJ1-4; D gene unclear. Germline V gives CDR1 SGHTA, CDR2 FQGNSA. The ends were cut back, 5 bases at V and 10 bases at J, with 11 bases in the middle. The CDR3 is 12 residues long. The CDR3 reads CASSRPGGKLFF. Here the CDR3 DNA reads TGTGCCAGCAGCCGACCAGGAGGAAAACTGTTTTTT.

This chain links TRBV5-1 with TRBJ1-3, with TRBD1 matching 7 bases. From germline, CDR1 is SGHRS and CDR2 YFSETQ. CDR3 length: 17 residues. Losses at the gene ends were 0 bases for V and 0 bases for J; bases not matched to a gene: 6. The CDR3 DNA sequence: TGCGCCAGCAGCTTGGTGGCAGGGGGGAACTCTGGAAACACCATATATTTT. It specifies CASSLVAGGNSGNTIYF.

The V call is TRBV5-1, the J call TRBJ1-4, with TRBD1 identical over 9 bases. Per germline, CDR1 SGHRS and CDR2 YFSETQ. The CDR3 loop spans 17 amino acids. J lost 5 bases, V lost 4 bases, and 12 bases had no gene match. This CDR3 reads CASSPSLGTGTNEKLFF. For the CDR3, the DNA is TGCGCCAGCAGCCCCAGCCTTGGGACAGGGACAAATGAAAAACTGTTTTTT.

As regards this clone: Different DNA sequences within this sample yield the same CDR3. The chain employs TRBV30 and TRBJ2-5; the D gene is possibly TRBD2 (6 bases). The CDR3 covers 10 residues. Trimming removed 5 bases at V and 5 bases at J, with 6 bases between. The germline V gene encodes CDR1 GTSNPN and CDR2 SVGIG (reference sequence). This CDR3 reads CAWGRETQYF. The CDR3 DNA reads as TGTGCCTGGGGGAGGGAGACCCAGTACTTC.

The chain employs TRBV19 and TRBJ1-3, with 9 positions matching TRBD1. The V gene end was trimmed by 5 bases and the J gene end by 2 bases; junction bases not matched to a gene: 7. CDR1 and CDR2 (germline): LNHDA, SQIVND (reference sequence). This CDR3 comprises 16 residues. The CDR3 bases are TGTGCCAGTAGTGCCTACAGGGGGCGGCCTGGAAACACCATATATTTT. Protein: CASSAYRGRPGNTIYF.

The V call is TRBV6-5, the J call TRBJ2-7; possibly TRBD2 for D (6 bases). The CDR3 has 15 residues. The germline gives CDR1 MNHEY, CDR2 SVGAGI. The germline V and J ends were trimmed by 3 bases and 4 bases, with 16 bases remaining between them. CDR3 bases: TGTGCCAGCAGTTATGGTTTGGCAGGGACTTACGAGCAGTACTTC. It specifies CASSYGLAGTYEQYF.

This chain joins TRBV29-1 and TRBJ1-2; TRBD1 aligns across 8 bases. The CDR3 contains 15 residues. Germline CDR1 is SQVTM and CDR2 is ANQGSEA. The V segment lost 3 bases and the J segment 0 bases; nucleotides outside the gene matches: 6. The CDR3 loop is CSVEGTGGTNYGYTF. As DNA, the CDR3 is TGCAGCGTTGAGGGGACAGGTGGGACTAACTATGGCTACACCTTC.

The rearrangement links TRBV4-1 to TRBJ2-6; D perhaps matches TRBD2 (6 bases). CDR3 length: 19 residues. V shed 0 bases and J shed 0 bases, with 15 bases lying between them. Germline V gene lookup returns CDR1 MGHRA and CDR2 YSYEKL. CDR3 amino acids: CASSQDLGGRDSGANVLTF. The CDR3 region has the DNA TGCGCCAGCAGCCAAGATCTGGGGGGTCGTGACTCTGGGGCCAACGTCCTGACTTTC.

The chain couples TRBV11-2 to TRBJ1-1; D might be TRBD1 (6 bases). Trimming took 2 bases from V and 5 from J, leaving 15 bases between them. CDR3 size: 15 residues. The germline V gene encodes CDR1 SGHAT and CDR2 FQNNGV. Here the CDR3 reads CASSLSTGSGTEAFF. In DNA, the CDR3 is TGTGCCAGCAGCTTATCGACAGGCTCGGGTACTGAAGCTTTCTTT.

This clone was seen just once. In DNA, the CDR3 is TGTGCCAGTAGTATTTCGGAGGTGGTATCGCGGAATTCACCCCTCCACTTT. It yields the protein CASSISEVVSRNSPLHF. This chain connects TRBV19 to TRBJ1-6; D call uncertain. The germline V and J ends were trimmed by 3 bases and 7 bases, with 19 bases remaining between them. The CDR3 length is 17 residues. Germline V CDR1 and CDR2: LNHDA, SQIVND (reference sequence). Supplemented by reference TRBV19 and TRBJ1-6, the full variable domain reads DGGITQSPKYLFRKEGQNVTLSCEQNLNHDAMYWYRQDPGQGLRLIYYSQIVNDFQKGDIAEGYSVSREKKESFPLTVTSAQKNPTAFYLCASSISEVVSRNSPLHFGNGTRLTVT.

This sequence joins TRBV30 and TRBJ2-6; D unclear. Between the trimmed V and J ends, which lost 2 bases and 0 bases, there was a span of 8 bases. The CDR3 consists of 15 residues. The germline CDR1 and CDR2 sequences are GTSNPN and SVGIG (reference sequence). As DNA, the CDR3 is TGTGCCTGGAGTCCGAGGCTCTCTGGGGCCAACGTCCTGACTTTC. This translates into CAWSPRLSGANVLTF.

V gene TRBV5-1 combines with J gene TRBJ2-7; TRBD2 aligns across 7 bases. The CDR3 sequence is 16 residues long. Germline trimming cut 4 bases from V and 0 bases from J; bases unmatched to any gene: 10. In germline, CDR1 is SGHRS, CDR2 YFSETQ. The CDR3 nucleotides are TGCGCCAGCAGCCCACGGGGAGGGGACGGCTCCTACGAGCAGTACTTC. It is translated as CASSPRGGDGSYEQYF.

This chain connects TRBV5-1 to TRBJ1-2, with 7 bases fitting TRBD1. The V and J ends lost 3 bases and 7 bases, in that order; junction bases with no gene match: 3. The CDR3 extends over 12 amino acids. Looked up from germline, CDR1 is SGHRS and CDR2 is YFSETQ. The chain's CDR3 is CASSSTGTGYTF. CDR3 DNA sequence: TGCGCCAGCAGCTCGACAGGGACTGGCTACACCTTC.

The CDR3 region is CASSLVHTGQGAYEQYF. The CDR3 DNA reads TGTGCCAGCAGCTTAGTCCATACGGGACAGGGGGCTTACGAGCAGTACTTC. The chain employs TRBV7-2 and TRBJ2-7; 12 bases align to TRBD1. V lost 1 base and J lost 4; bases outside the gene matches: 8. The germline V gene encodes CDR1 SGHTA and CDR2 FQGNSA. The CDR3 has 17 amino acids.

This chain links TRBV4-1 with TRBJ1-6; 9 bases fit TRBD1. The CDR3 spans 15 residues. Germline loops: CDR1 MGHRA, CDR2 YSYEKL. V shed 0 bases and J 9 bases; nucleotides not matched to a gene: 3. For the CDR3, the DNA is TGCGCCAGCAGCCAAGAGGGACAGGGTGGTTCACCCCTCCACTTT. This codes for CASSQEGQGGSPLHF.